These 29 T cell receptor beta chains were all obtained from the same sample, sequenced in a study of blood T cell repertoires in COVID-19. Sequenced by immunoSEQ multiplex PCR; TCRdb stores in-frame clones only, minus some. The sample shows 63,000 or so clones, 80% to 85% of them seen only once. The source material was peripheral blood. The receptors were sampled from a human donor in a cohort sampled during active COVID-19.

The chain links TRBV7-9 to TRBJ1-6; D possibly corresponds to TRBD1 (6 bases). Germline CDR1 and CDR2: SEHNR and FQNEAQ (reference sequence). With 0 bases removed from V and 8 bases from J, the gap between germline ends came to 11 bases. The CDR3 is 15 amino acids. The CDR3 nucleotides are TGTGCCAGCAGCTTAGCGCGGGGGGCGGATTCACCCCTCCACTTT. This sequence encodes CASSLARGADSPLHF. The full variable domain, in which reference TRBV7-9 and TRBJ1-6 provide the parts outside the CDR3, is DTGVSQNPRHKITKRGQNVTFRCDPISEHNRLYWYRQTLGQGPEFLTYFQNEAQLEKSRLLSDRFSAERPKGSFSTLEIQRTEQGDSAMYLCASSLARGADSPLHFGNGTRLTVT.

CDR3 amino acids: CASSPRVQETQYF. In DNA, the CDR3 is TGTGCCAGCAGTCCCAGGGTCCAGGAGACCCAGTACTTC. The rearrangement joins TRBV2 to TRBJ2-5; D might be TRBD1 (5 bases). The CDR3 is 13 residues long. V lost 5 bases to trimming and J lost 5 bases, with 12 bases between them. Germline V gives CDR1 SNHLY, CDR2 FYNNEI.

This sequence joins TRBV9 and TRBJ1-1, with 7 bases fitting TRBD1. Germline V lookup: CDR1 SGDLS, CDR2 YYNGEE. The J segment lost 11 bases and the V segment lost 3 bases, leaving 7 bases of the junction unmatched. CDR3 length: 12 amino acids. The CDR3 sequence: CASSAWTGRAFF. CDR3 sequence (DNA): TGTGCCAGCAGCGCTTGGACAGGTCGTGCTTTCTTT.

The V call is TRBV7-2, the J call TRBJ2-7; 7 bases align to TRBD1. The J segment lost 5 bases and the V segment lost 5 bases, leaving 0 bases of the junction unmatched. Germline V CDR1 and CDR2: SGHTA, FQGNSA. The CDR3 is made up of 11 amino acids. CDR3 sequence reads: CASSDRDEQYF. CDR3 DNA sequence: TGTGCCAGCAGCGACAGGGACGAGCAGTACTTC. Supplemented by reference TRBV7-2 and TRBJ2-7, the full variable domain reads GAGVSQSPSNKVTEKGKDVELRCDPISGHTALYWYRQSLGQGLEFLIYFQGNSAPDKSGLPSDRFSAERTGGSVSTLTIQRTQQEDSAVYLCASSDRDEQYFGPGTRLTVT.

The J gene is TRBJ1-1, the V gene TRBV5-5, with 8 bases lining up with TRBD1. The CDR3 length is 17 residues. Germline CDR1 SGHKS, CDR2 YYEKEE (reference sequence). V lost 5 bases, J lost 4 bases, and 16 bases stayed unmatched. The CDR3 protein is CASSMGQGAGASTEAFF. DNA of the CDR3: TGTGCCAGCAGTATGGGGCAGGGGGCGGGGGCTAGCACTGAAGCTTTCTTT.

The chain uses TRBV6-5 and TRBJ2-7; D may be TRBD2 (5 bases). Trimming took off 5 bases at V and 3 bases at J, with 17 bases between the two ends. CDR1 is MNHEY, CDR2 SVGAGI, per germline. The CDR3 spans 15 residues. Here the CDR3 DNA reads TGTGCCAGCAGTCCCCGGGGTTCCCTCAGCTACGAGCAGTACTTC. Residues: CASSPRGSLSYEQYF.

CDR3 DNA sequence: TGCGCCAGCAGCTTGGCCCCCCCTAGCGGGGGGTATTTGAATGAGCAGTTCTTC. Amino acid sequence: CASSLAPPSGGYLNEQFF. This chain joins TRBV5-1 and TRBJ2-1; 11 positions match TRBD2. V was pared by 0 bases and J by 7 bases, with 12 bases of the junction left unmatched. The CDR3 consists of 18 residues. CDR1 SGHRS and CDR2 YFSETQ come from the germline V gene.

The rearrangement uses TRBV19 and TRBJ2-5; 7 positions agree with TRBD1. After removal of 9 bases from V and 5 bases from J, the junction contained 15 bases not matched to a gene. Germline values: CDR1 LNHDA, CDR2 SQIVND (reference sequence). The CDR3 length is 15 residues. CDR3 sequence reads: CASTLGRGIVETQYF. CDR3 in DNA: TGTGCCAGCACTCTCGGCAGGGGGATTGTCGAGACCCAGTACTTC.

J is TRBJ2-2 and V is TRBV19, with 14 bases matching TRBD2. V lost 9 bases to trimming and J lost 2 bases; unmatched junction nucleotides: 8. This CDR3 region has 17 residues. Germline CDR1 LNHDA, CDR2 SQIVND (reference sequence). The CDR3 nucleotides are TGTGCCAGCCGGGGACTAGCGGGGGTTCCCAACACCGGGGAGCTGTTTTTT. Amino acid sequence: CASRGLAGVPNTGELFF.

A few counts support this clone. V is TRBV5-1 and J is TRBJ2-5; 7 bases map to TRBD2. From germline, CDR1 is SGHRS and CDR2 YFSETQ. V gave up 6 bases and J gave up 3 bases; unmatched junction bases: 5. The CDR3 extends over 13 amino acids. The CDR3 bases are TGCGCCAGCAAGCTGGGAGGGGAAGAGACCCAGTACTTC. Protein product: CASKLGGEETQYF.

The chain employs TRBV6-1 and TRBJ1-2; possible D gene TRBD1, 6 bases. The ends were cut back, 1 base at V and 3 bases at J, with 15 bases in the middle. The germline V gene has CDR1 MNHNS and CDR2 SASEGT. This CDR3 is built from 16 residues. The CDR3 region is CASSEVQGRWDYGYTF. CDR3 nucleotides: TGTGCCAGCAGTGAAGTACAGGGAAGGTGGGACTATGGCTACACCTTC.

The CDR3 coding sequence is TGTGCCAGCAGCCCCAGTCTCCTAGCGGGGGCCACAGATACGCAGTATTTT. It codes for CASSPSLLAGATDTQYF. The chain uses TRBV7-6 and TRBJ2-3; 10 nucleotides match TRBD2. CDR1 is SGHVS, CDR2 FNYEAQ, per germline. V dropped 5 bases and J dropped 2; count of bases not matched to a gene: 10. CDR3 size: 17 residues.

CDR3 bases: TGTGCCAGCAACTTCAGGGGGCTGGTCGAGACCCAGTACTTC. As protein: CASNFRGLVETQYF. The gene calls are TRBV28 and TRBJ2-5; 8 bases fit TRBD1. This CDR3 region has 14 residues. CDR1 MDHEN and CDR2 SYDVKM come from the germline V gene. The ends lost 7 bases at V and 5 bases at J; junction bases unmatched: 9.

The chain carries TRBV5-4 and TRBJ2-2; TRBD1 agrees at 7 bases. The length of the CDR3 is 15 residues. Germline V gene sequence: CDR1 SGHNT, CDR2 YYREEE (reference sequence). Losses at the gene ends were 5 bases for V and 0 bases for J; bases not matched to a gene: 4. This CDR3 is CASRSGTANTGELFF. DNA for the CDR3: TGTGCCAGCAGGTCCGGGACAGCGAACACCGGGGAGCTGTTTTTT.

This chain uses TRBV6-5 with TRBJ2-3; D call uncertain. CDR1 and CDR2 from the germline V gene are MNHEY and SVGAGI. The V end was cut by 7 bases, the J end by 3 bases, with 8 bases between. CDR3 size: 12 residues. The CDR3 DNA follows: TGTGCCAGCAAGAGTACTACAGATACGCAGTATTTT. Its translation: CASKSTTDTQYF.

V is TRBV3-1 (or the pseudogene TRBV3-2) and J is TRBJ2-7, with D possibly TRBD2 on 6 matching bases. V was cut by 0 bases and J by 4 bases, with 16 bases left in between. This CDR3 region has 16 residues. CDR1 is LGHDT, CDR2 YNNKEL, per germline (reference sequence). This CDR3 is CASSQDWRGRRYEQYF. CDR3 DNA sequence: TGTGCCAGCAGCCAAGATTGGAGGGGTCGGAGGTACGAGCAGTACTTC.

CDR3 sequence: CASSSGVQPQHF. CDR3 coding DNA: TGTGCCAGCAGTTCAGGGGTGCAGCCCCAGCATTTT. The gene calls are TRBV6-2 or TRBV6-3 and TRBJ1-5, with D perhaps matching TRBD1 (6 bases). The CDR3 runs to 12 residues. Trimming removed 4 bases from V and 7 bases from J, with 8 bases in between. Germline V gene lookup returns CDR1 MNHEY and CDR2 SVGEGT.

The DNA of the CDR3 is TGCAGCGGAATACTAGAGACGCAGTATTTT. Residues: CSGILETQYF. The rearrangement joins TRBV29-1 to TRBJ2-3; a possible D gene is TRBD2 (5 bases). This CDR3 spans 10 amino acids. V was clipped by 7 bases and J by 9 bases, with 11 bases between them. CDR1 and CDR2 (germline): SQVTM, ANQGSEA.

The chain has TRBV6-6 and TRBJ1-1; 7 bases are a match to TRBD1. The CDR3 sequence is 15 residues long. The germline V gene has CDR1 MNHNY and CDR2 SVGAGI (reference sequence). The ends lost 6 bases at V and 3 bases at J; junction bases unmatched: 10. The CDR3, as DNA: TGTGCCAGCAGCCCCGACAGGGTGATGTACACTGAAGCTTTCTTT. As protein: CASSPDRVMYTEAFF.

In nucleotides, the CDR3 is TGTGCCAGCAGTTTCCGCAGACGGGACAATGAGCAGTTCTTC. It specifies CASSFRRRDNEQFF. This chain connects TRBV27 to TRBJ2-1; D remains unclear. Germline V gene sequence: CDR1 MNHEY, CDR2 SMNVEV (reference sequence). This CDR3 comprises 14 residues. V shed 3 bases and J shed 5 bases, with 11 bases lying between them.

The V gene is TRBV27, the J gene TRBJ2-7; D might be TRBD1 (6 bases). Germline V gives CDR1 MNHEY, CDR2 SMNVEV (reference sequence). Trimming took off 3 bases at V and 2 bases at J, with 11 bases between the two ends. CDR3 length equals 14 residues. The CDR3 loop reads CASSFGAGAYEQYF. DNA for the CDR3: TGTGCCAGCAGTTTCGGGGCAGGGGCCTACGAGCAGTACTTC.

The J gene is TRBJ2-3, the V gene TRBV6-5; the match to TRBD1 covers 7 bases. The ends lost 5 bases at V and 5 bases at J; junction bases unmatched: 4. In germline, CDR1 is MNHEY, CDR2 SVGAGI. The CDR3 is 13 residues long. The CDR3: CASSPDRVDTQYF. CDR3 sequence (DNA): TGTGCCAGCAGTCCCGACAGGGTAGATACGCAGTATTTT.

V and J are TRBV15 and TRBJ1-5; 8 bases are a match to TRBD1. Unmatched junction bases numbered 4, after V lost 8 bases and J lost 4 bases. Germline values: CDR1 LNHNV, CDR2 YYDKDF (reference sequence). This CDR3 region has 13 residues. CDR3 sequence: CATLGQANQPQHF. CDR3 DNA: TGTGCCACCTTGGGACAGGCTAATCAGCCCCAGCATTTT.

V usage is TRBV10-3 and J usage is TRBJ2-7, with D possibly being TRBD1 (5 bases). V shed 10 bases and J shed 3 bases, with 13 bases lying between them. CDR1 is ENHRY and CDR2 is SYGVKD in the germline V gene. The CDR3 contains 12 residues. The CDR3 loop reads CATQAGFYEQYF. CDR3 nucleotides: TGTGCCACCCAGGCAGGGTTCTACGAGCAGTACTTC.

This CDR3 reads CASSSITGNQPQHF. DNA of the CDR3: TGTGCCAGCAGCTCTATTACGGGCAATCAGCCCCAGCATTTT. The V gene is TRBV5-6, the J gene TRBJ1-5; unclear D gene. The CDR3 has 14 amino acids. Trimming shortened V by 3 bases and J by 2 bases, and 9 bases separated the two germline ends. The germline V gene has CDR1 SGHDT and CDR2 YYEEEE.

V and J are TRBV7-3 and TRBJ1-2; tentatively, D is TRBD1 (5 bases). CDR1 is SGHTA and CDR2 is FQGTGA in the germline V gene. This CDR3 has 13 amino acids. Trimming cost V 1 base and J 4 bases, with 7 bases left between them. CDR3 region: CASSLMQGYGYTF. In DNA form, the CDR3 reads TGTGCCAGCAGCTTAATGCAGGGCTATGGCTACACCTTC.

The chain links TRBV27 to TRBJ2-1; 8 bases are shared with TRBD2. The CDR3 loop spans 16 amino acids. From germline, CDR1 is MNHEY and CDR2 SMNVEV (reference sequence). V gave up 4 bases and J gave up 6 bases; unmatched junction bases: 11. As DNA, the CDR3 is TGTGCCAGCAGTTCCCCTCCGGGGCGGGGGGCCAATGAGCAGTTCTTC. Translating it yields CASSSPPGRGANEQFF.

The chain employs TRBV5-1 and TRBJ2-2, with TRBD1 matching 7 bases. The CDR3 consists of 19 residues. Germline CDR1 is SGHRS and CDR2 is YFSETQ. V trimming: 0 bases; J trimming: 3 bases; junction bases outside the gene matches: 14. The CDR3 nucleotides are TGCGCCAGCAGCTTGGCCCGGCAGGGGGTCGCACGGGACACCGGGGAGCTGTTTTTT. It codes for CASSLARQGVARDTGELFF.

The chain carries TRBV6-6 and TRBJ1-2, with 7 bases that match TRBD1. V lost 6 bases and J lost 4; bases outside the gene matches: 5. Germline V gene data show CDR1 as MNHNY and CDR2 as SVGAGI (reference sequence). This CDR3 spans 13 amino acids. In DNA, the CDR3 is TGTGCCAGCAGCTCAGGGACAGTCTATGGCTACACCTTC. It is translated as CASSSGTVYGYTF.